The text below deals with one T cell receptor beta chain. What it binds is not known. This sample stems from a study of OX40 agonist ivuxolimab in advanced cancers. About the study: Partial responses, seen in three patients, involved one hepatocellular carcinoma and two cutaneous melanomas. Study-wide findings and caveats: With doses of 0.1-3.0 mg/kg, partial responders showed among the lowest clonal expansion. Nonresponders, in some cases, also had low normalized T-cell clonal expansion. More expanded clones were found, on average, in CD8+ than in CD4+ T cells.

Method: immunoSEQ multiplex PCR; TCRdb's copy keeps in-frame clones and lacks some. The table has some 60,000 clones, around 82% seen once; the top ten hold approximately 2%. J gave up 4 bases and V 0 bases, and 1 base lay outside the gene matches. From germline, CDR1 is MNHEY and CDR2 SVGAGI. The CDR3 is 15 amino acids. The chain employs TRBV6-5 and TRBJ2-3, with 10 bases identical to TRBD1. The specimen comprised CD4+ or CD8+ T cells sorted from blood, sampled in a trial of the OX40 agonist ivuxolimab. The sequence derives from an adult with an advanced solid tumor such as melanoma, head and neck, liver or kidney cancer. CDR3 in DNA: TGTGCCAGCAGTTACTCCGGGACAGGGGCAGATACGCAGTATTTT. This sequence encodes CASSYSGTGADTQYF.